This TCR beta chain was sequenced in a study of blood T cell repertoires in COVID-19. Assay: immunoSEQ multiplex PCR; the TCRdb copy retains only in-frame clones and omits some. The table includes approximately 190,000 clones, approximately 84% detected once. Germline V gives CDR1 MNHNS, CDR2 SASEGT. This CDR3 is 14 amino acids long. The V end was cut by 2 bases, the J end by 5 bases, with 10 bases between. This TCR came from a woman between 65 and 79 years old with active or convalescent COVID-19. The chain is built from TRBV6-1 and TRBJ2-1; D is unresolved. Sequenced material: peripheral blood. The CDR3 DNA reads as TGTGCCAGCAGTGAAACCTACAGTGACAATGAGCAGTTCTTC. Protein product: CASSETYSDNEQFF.